The 16 T cell receptor beta chains given below trace back to one sample, sequenced in a study of shared clonotypes between healthy human individuals. TCRdb's table, derived via immunoSEQ multiplex PCR, lists solely in-frame clones and lacks some. The sample includes about a million clones, about three quarters of them seen just once. Sequencing was carried out using memory CD4+ T cells sorted from blood. Subset of the sample: CD45RA-negative fraction. The receptors shown here come from a man aged 18 to 35 in good health.

A few counts support this clone. The gene calls are TRBV5-8 and TRBJ2-2, with 8 bases that match TRBD2. Germline V gene sequence: CDR1 SGHTS, CDR2 YDEGEE. This CDR3 contains 15 residues. The V segment lost 6 bases and the J segment 5 bases; nucleotides outside the gene matches: 9. This CDR3 reads CASNLGTRGTGELFF. Written as DNA, the CDR3 is TGTGCCAGCAACCTGGGGACTAGGGGGACCGGGGAGCTGTTTTTT.

The gene calls are TRBV28 and TRBJ2-7, with a tentative D call TRBD2 (6 bases). Germline assignment: CDR1 MDHEN and CDR2 SYDVKM. CDR3 length equals 15 residues. The V end lost 6 bases, the J end lost 0 bases, and 15 bases lay between the germline ends. The CDR3 region is CASSSGTVSSYEQYF. The CDR3 DNA reads TGTGCCAGCAGCTCCGGGACTGTGAGCTCCTACGAGCAGTACTTC.

The chain joins TRBV28 to TRBJ2-1; TRBD2 matches at 14 bases. Germline assignment: CDR1 MDHEN and CDR2 SYDVKM. V lost 6 bases and J lost 4; bases outside the gene matches: 5. This CDR3 is built from 16 residues. CDR3 bases: TGTGCCAGCAGGCGCGGGACTAGCGGGGGATACAATGAGCAGTTCTTC. The encoded protein is CASRRGTSGGYNEQFF.

In DNA form, the CDR3 reads TGCGCCAGCAGCCAAGATCTAGGAATTGCCTACGAGCAGTACTTC. The encoded protein is CASSQDLGIAYEQYF. The chain recombines TRBV4-3 with TRBJ2-7; D is unclear. Germline CDR1 LGHNA, CDR2 YSLEER. This CDR3 contains 15 residues. Trimming removed 0 bases from V and 2 bases from J, with 11 bases in between.

The rearrangement uses TRBV19 and TRBJ1-2; D might be TRBD1 (6 bases). The CDR3 is 14 amino acids. Germline V gene lookup returns CDR1 LNHDA and CDR2 SQIVND (reference sequence). V lost 7 bases to trimming and J lost 2 bases, with 14 bases between them. CDR3 DNA sequence: TGTGCCAGTACCCCCAGGGGAAGAAACTATGGCTACACCTTC. Residues: CASTPRGRNYGYTF. The whole variable domain, remainder taken from reference TRBV19 and TRBJ1-2, is DGGITQSPKYLFRKEGQNVTLSCEQNLNHDAMYWYRQDPGQGLRLIYYSQIVNDFQKGDIAEGYSVSREKKESFPLTVTSAQKNPTAFYLCASTPRGRNYGYTFGSGTRLTVV.

The table lists this clone with a few counts. CDR3 sequence (DNA): TGTGCCAGCAGCCCCGAGGGGGTAACACCCCTCCACTTT. Protein: CASSPEGVTPLHF. The genes are TRBV9 and TRBJ1-6; tentatively, D is TRBD1 (6 bases). This CDR3 is 13 amino acids long. Between the trimmed V and J ends, which lost 4 bases and 11 bases, there was a span of 13 bases. Germline loops: CDR1 SGDLS, CDR2 YYNGEE.

The chain carries TRBV7-5 and TRBJ2-7; TRBD2 is the table's D call and was not checked against the DNA. TRBV7-5 is marked as a pseudogene. CDR3 size: 17 residues. The DNA of the CDR3 is TGTGCCAGAAGCTTAGAGCGGAGCTCTATGGTCGGGTACGAGCAGTACTTC. Amino acids: CARSLERSSMVGYEQYF.

The chain recombines TRBV7-9 with TRBJ2-3; TRBD2 matches 8 bases. CDR1 is SEHNR, CDR2 FQNEAQ, per germline (reference sequence). CDR3 size: 16 residues. Trimming cost V 5 bases and J 0 bases; bases outside gene matches: 7. The DNA of the CDR3 is TGTGCCAGCAGCCCAGGTAGCGGGGCCAGCACAGATACGCAGTATTTT. Encoded protein: CASSPGSGASTDTQYF.

The chain recombines TRBV14 with TRBJ2-3, with D tentatively TRBD1 (6 bases). V was pared by 4 bases and J by 1 base, with 15 bases between. This CDR3 is 16 amino acids long. Germline CDR1 SGHDN, CDR2 FVKESK. The CDR3 region is CASSRGTGSGTDTQYF. For the CDR3, the DNA is TGTGCCAGCAGCCGGGGAACAGGGTCAGGCACAGATACGCAGTATTTT.

This clone was seen once. Other nucleotide sequences from this sample produce the same CDR3. CDR3 in amino acids: CASSGDREKLFF. The DNA of the CDR3 is TGTGCCAGCAGCGGGGATCGCGAAAAACTGTTTTTT. This chain joins TRBV7-2 and TRBJ1-4, with D uncertain. V was clipped by 5 bases and J by 8 bases, with 9 bases between them. Looked up from germline, CDR1 is SGHTA and CDR2 is FQGNSA. This CDR3 has 12 amino acids.

The chain carries TRBV7-6 and TRBJ2-2; no definite D call. The CDR3 loop spans 17 amino acids. The ends were cut back, 4 bases at V and 0 bases at J, with 15 bases in the middle. Germline values: CDR1 SGHVS, CDR2 FNYEAQ. CDR3 amino acids: CASSSSPGAANTGELFF. The CDR3 nucleotides are TGTGCCAGCAGCTCGAGCCCCGGCGCCGCGAACACCGGGGAGCTGTTTTTT.

This sequence joins TRBV4-2 and TRBJ2-5, with D maybe TRBD2 (5 bases). Trimming shortened V by 5 bases and J by 5 bases, and 12 bases separated the two germline ends. The CDR3 runs 13 residues. Looked up from germline, CDR1 is LGHNA and CDR2 is YNFKEQ. CDR3 in amino acids: CASSASGVETQYF. CDR3 sequence (DNA): TGTGCCAGCAGCGCCTCCGGGGTTGAGACCCAGTACTTC.

The rearrangement joins TRBV7-2 to TRBJ2-7; no firm D call. CDR1 and CDR2 from the germline V gene are SGHTA and FQGNSA. The V and J ends lost 5 bases and 2 bases respectively, with 10 bases between them. The CDR3 loop spans 13 amino acids. CDR3 region: CASSQAITYEQYF. DNA of the CDR3: TGTGCCAGCAGCCAAGCTATCACCTACGAGCAGTACTTC.

V is TRBV28 and J is TRBJ2-5; D perhaps matches TRBD1 (6 bases). Trimming pared 7 bases from V and 8 bases from J, leaving 26 bases between. This CDR3 spans 16 amino acids. The germline gives CDR1 MDHEN, CDR2 SYDVKM. Here the CDR3 reads CASTPVGVGEQGTQYF. In DNA form, the CDR3 reads TGTGCCAGCACCCCCGTAGGTGTGGGCGAACAGGGTACCCAGTACTTC.

This clone was counted only a few times. This rearrangement joins TRBV19 to TRBJ1-1, with D possibly TRBD1 on 5 matching bases. Trimming left V 5 bases short and J 3 bases short, with 19 bases between. The CDR3 is 16 amino acids. Germline CDR1 reads LNHDA; CDR2 reads SQIVND (reference sequence). The CDR3 DNA is TGTGCCAGTAGTTCAATCGGGGCAGGGATGGACACTGAAGCTTTCTTT. It codes for CASSSIGAGMDTEAFF.

The rearrangement uses TRBV5-5 and TRBJ2-1; a possible D gene is TRBD2 (5 bases). This CDR3 comprises 13 residues. Germline loops: CDR1 SGHKS, CDR2 YYEKEE (reference sequence). Trimming removed 2 bases from V and 8 bases from J, with 11 bases in between. CDR3 bases: TGTGCCAGCAGCTTTCGGGGTGTCGATGAGCAGTTCTTC. Its translation: CASSFRGVDEQFF.